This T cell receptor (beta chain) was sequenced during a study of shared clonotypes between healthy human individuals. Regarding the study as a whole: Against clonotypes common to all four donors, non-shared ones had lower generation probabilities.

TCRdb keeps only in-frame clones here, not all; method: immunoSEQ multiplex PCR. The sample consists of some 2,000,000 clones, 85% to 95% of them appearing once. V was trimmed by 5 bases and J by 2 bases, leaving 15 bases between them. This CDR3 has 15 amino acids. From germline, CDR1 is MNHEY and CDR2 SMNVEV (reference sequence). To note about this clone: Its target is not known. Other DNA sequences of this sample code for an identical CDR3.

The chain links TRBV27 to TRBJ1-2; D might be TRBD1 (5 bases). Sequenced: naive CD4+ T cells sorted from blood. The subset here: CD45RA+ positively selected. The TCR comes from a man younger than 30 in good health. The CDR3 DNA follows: TGTGCCAGCAGTCTCAGAGGGGAGGGAAACTATGGCTACACCTTC. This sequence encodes CASSLRGEGNYGYTF.